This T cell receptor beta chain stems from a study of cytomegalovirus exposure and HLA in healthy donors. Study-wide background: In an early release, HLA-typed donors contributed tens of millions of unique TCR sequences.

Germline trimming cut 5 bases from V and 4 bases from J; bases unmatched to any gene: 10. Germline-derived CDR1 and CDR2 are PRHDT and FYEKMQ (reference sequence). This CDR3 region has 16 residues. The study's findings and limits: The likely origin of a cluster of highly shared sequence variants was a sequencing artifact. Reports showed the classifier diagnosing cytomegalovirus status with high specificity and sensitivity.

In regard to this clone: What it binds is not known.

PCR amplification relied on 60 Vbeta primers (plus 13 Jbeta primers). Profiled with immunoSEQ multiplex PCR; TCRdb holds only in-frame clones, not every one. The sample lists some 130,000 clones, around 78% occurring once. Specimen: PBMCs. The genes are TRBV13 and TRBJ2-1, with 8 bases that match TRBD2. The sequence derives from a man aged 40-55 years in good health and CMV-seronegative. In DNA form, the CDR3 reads TGTGCCAGCAGCCTTCGGGGGGGCGGGGAATACAATGAGCAGTTCTTC. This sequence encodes CASSLRGGGEYNEQFF. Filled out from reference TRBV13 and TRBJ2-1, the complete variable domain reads AAGVIQSPRHLIKEKRETATLKCYPIPRHDTVYWYQQGPGQDPQFLISFYEKMQSDKGSIPDRFSAQQFSDYHSELNMSSLELGDSALYFCASSLRGGGEYNEQFFGPGTRLTVL.